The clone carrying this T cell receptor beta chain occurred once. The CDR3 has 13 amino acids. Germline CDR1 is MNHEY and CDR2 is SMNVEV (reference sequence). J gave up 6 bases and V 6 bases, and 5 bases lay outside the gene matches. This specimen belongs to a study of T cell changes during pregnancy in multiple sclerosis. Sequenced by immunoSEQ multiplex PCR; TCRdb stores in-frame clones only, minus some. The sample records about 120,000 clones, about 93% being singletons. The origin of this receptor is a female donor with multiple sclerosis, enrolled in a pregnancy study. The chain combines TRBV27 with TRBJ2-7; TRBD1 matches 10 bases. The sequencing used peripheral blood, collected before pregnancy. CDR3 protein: CASRRQGAGEQYF. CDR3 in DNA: TGTGCCAGCAGGCGACAGGGGGCCGGCGAGCAGTACTTC.